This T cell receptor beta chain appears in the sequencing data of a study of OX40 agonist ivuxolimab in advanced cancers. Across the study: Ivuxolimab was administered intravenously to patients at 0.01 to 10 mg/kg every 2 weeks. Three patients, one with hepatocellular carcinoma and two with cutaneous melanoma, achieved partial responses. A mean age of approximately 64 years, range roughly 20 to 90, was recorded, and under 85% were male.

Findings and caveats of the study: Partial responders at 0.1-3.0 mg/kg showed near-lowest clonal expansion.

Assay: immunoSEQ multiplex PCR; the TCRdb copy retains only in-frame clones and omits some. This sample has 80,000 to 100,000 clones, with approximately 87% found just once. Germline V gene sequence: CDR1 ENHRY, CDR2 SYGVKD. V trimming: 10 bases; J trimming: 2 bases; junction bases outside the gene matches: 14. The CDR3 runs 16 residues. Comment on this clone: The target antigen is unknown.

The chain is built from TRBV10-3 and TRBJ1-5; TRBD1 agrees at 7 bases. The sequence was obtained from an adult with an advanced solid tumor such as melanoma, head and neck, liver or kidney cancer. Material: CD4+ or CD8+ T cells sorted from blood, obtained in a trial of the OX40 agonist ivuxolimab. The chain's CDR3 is CATAPGQHIGNQPQHF. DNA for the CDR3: TGTGCCACCGCCCCGGGACAGCATATCGGCAATCAGCCCCAGCATTTT.